This TCR beta chain is from a study of shared clonotypes between healthy human individuals. After removal of 5 bases from V and 9 bases from J, the junction contained 17 bases not matched to a gene. The CDR3 extends over 17 amino acids. Germline CDR1 and CDR2: SGHNT and YENEEA. Sequencing was performed with immunoSEQ multiplex PCR; in TCRdb, only in-frame clones are kept and a portion is missing. The top ten clones hold less than 0.55% of a sample with about 1.5 million clones, about 98% of them seen once. The chain links TRBV11-3 to TRBJ2-1; 9 bases map to TRBD2. This clonotype was sampled from a young man in good health. Sequencing was carried out using naive CD4+ T cells sorted from blood. The subset here: CD45RA+ positively selected. In DNA form, the CDR3 reads TGTGCCAGCAGCCCCTCGGTGGGCGGGAGGGCCAGGGGTGAGCAGTTCTTC. Translated, it gives CASSPSVGGRARGEQFF.